A single sample is the source of the 17 T cell receptor beta chains below, sequenced in a study of cytomegalovirus exposure and HLA in healthy donors. Researchers ran the PCR with 60 Vbeta and 13 Jbeta primers. The method was immunoSEQ multiplex PCR; TCRdb's version includes in-frame clones alone and lacks a portion of them. Found here are about 86,000 clones, 75% to 80% of them singletons; the top ten hold about 6%. The sample comprised PBMCs. The receptor source for this set is a female donor in good health and CMV-seronegative.

The chain combines TRBV18 with TRBJ1-2; TRBD1 might be the D (5 bases). V lost 3 bases and J lost 1, with 9 bases in between. This CDR3 region has 14 residues. CDR1 KGHSH and CDR2 LQKENI come from the germline V gene. The CDR3 here is CASSPGHRNYGYTF. For the CDR3, the DNA is TGTGCCAGCTCACCCGGACACCGTAACTATGGCTACACCTTC.

V usage is TRBV5-3 and J usage is TRBJ2-1, with TRBD2 matching over 14 bases. TRBV5-3 is designated an ORF whose function remains uncertain. V lost 4 bases to trimming and J lost 11 bases; unmatched junction nucleotides: 11. The CDR3 sequence is 16 residues long. The chain's CDR3 is CARSRTGTSGREKQFF. The CDR3 DNA follows: TGTGCCAGAAGCCGCACCGGGACTAGCGGGAGAGAGAAGCAGTTCTTC.

CDR3 sequence: CASSDPGLAVDTQYF. Here the CDR3 DNA reads TGTGCCAGCAGTGACCCGGGACTAGCAGTAGATACGCAGTATTTT. The chain employs TRBV25-1 and TRBJ2-3; 9 nucleotides agree with TRBD2. After removal of 3 bases from V and 5 bases from J, the junction contained 6 bases not matched to a gene. The CDR3 runs to 15 residues. Germline CDR1 MGHDK, CDR2 SYGVNS.

The rearrangement uses TRBV7-9 and TRBJ2-1; 7 nucleotides match TRBD2. The J segment lost 7 bases and the V segment lost 0 bases, leaving 12 bases of the junction unmatched. Germline assignment: CDR1 SEHNR and CDR2 FQNEAQ (reference sequence). The length of the CDR3 is 17 residues. The CDR3 loop is CASSLAASGRLGNEQFF. The CDR3 DNA reads as TGTGCCAGCAGCTTAGCGGCTAGCGGACGGTTGGGTAATGAGCAGTTCTTC.

This clone was detected only once. CDR3 amino acids: CASSLTGNEQYF. CDR3 DNA: TGTGCCAGCAGCCTTACAGGGAACGAGCAGTACTTC. V usage is TRBV28 and J usage is TRBJ2-7, with a possible D match to TRBD1 (6 bases). Trimming took 6 bases from V and 5 from J, leaving 11 bases between them. The CDR3 covers 12 residues. Germline assignment: CDR1 MDHEN and CDR2 SYDVKM.

The chain links TRBV7-9 to TRBJ1-4, with D hard to call. The CDR3 loop spans 17 amino acids. CDR1 is SEHNR and CDR2 is FQNEAQ in the germline V gene (reference sequence). The V end was cut by 5 bases, the J end by 4 bases, with 20 bases between. The CDR3 loop reads CASSPTEFPVGNEKLFF. CDR3 nucleotides: TGTGCCAGCAGCCCCACGGAGTTTCCAGTTGGTAATGAAAAACTGTTTTTT.

The chain is built from TRBV10-3 and TRBJ1-1; TRBD1 agrees at 7 bases. The germline V gene encodes CDR1 ENHRY and CDR2 SYGVKD. V was clipped by 6 bases and J by 4 bases; unmatched bases: 5. This CDR3 is 13 amino acids long. The CDR3 DNA reads TGTGCCATCAGCCTACAGGGGTCCACTGAAGCTTTCTTT. As protein: CAISLQGSTEAFF.

The V and J genes are TRBV6-5 and TRBJ2-5; D not resolved. This CDR3 contains 14 residues. The germline gives CDR1 MNHEY, CDR2 SVGAGI. Between the trimmed V and J ends, which lost 0 bases and 2 bases, there was a span of 7 bases. For the CDR3, the DNA is TGTGCCAGCAGTTACTCGGGCAGGCAAGAGACCCAGTACTTC. This gives the protein CASSYSGRQETQYF.

The chain links TRBV28 to TRBJ2-5; D is uncertain. The CDR3 covers 11 residues. Germline loops: CDR1 MDHEN, CDR2 SYDVKM. The V gene lost 4 bases and the J gene lost 5 bases, with 5 bases spanning the gap. In DNA form, the CDR3 reads TGTGCCAGCAGTTCACGGGAGACCCAGTACTTC. This translates into CASSSRETQYF.

V is TRBV28 and J is TRBJ2-4, with a tentative D call TRBD1 (6 bases). The CDR3 extends over 16 amino acids. In germline, CDR1 is MDHEN, CDR2 SYDVKM. Trimming took 7 bases from V and 0 from J, leaving 16 bases between them. CDR3 sequence reads: CASTLQGPGAKNIQYF. The CDR3 DNA is TGTGCCAGCACCCTACAGGGCCCGGGAGCCAAAAACATTCAGTACTTC.

This clone came up a few times. This likely reflects a read error, since a far larger clone is one base away. Distinct nucleotide sequences in the sample also encode this CDR3. The chain recombines TRBV28 with TRBJ2-1; 8 bases align to TRBD2. Germline CDR1 MDHEN, CDR2 SYDVKM. V was clipped by 6 bases and J by 3 bases; unmatched bases: 4. The CDR3 is 14 residues long. The CDR3 spells CASSPSGGYNEQFF. CDR3 nucleotides: TGTGCCAGCAGCCCCAGCGGGGGCTACAATGAGCAGTTCTTC. Full variable domain (remainder filled in from reference TRBV28 and TRBJ2-1): DVKVTQSSRYLVKRTGEKVFLECVQDMDHENMFWYRQDPGLGLRLIYFSYDVKMKEKGDIPEGYSVSREKKERFSLILESASTNQTSMYLCASSPSGGYNEQFFGPGTRLTVL.

The V gene is TRBV11-2, the J gene TRBJ2-7; 7 positions match TRBD1. Per germline, CDR1 SGHAT and CDR2 FQNNGV. Germline trimming cut 6 bases from V and 2 bases from J; bases unmatched to any gene: 7. The CDR3 length is 14 residues. The CDR3 coding sequence is TGTGCCAGCAGTTGGGGACAGAGCCCCTACGAGCAGTACTTC. It is translated as CASSWGQSPYEQYF.

This clone was counted only a few times. The rearrangement joins TRBV6-5 to TRBJ2-3; 10 nucleotides align to TRBD1. Germline loops: CDR1 MNHEY, CDR2 SVGAGI. The CDR3 is made up of 16 amino acids. Trimming removed 3 bases from V and 1 base from J; junction bases left unmatched: 4. CDR3 sequence: CASSYTTGGRTDTQYF. The DNA for the CDR3 is TGTGCCAGCAGTTATACGACAGGGGGCCGCACAGATACGCAGTATTTT.

The rearrangement links TRBV6-6 to TRBJ2-3, with TRBD1 matching 7 bases. Losses at the gene ends were 6 bases for V and 6 bases for J; bases not matched to a gene: 15. Germline CDR1 is MNHNY and CDR2 is SVGAGI (reference sequence). The CDR3 is 16 amino acids. The CDR3 region has the DNA TGTGCCAGCAGAATTGGACATCACAGGGGAGATGATACGCAGTATTTT. This sequence encodes CASRIGHHRGDDTQYF.

The chain carries TRBV15 and TRBJ2-1; tentative D call: TRBD2 (6 bases). V dropped 3 bases and J dropped 0 bases, with 9 bases sitting between them. Germline assignment: CDR1 LNHNV and CDR2 YYDKDF (reference sequence). The CDR3 loop spans 15 amino acids. For the CDR3, the DNA is TGTGCCACCAGCAGGCGGCGGGACTCCTACAATGAGCAGTTCTTC. It encodes CATSRRRDSYNEQFF.

This clone showed up just a few times. This chain uses TRBV9 with TRBJ1-5, with TRBD1 identical over 8 bases. The CDR3 is made up of 14 amino acids. The germline CDR1 and CDR2 sequences are SGDLS and YYNGEE. The J segment lost 6 bases and the V segment lost 5 bases, leaving 7 bases of the junction unmatched. CDR3 coding DNA: TGTGCCAGCAGTGCCGGGACAGGAGCTCAGCCCCAGCATTTT. It codes for CASSAGTGAQPQHF.

The gene calls are TRBV11-3 and TRBJ1-1; no clear D. V was clipped by 0 bases and J by 7 bases, with 9 bases between them. The CDR3 has 13 residues. The germline CDR1 and CDR2 sequences are SGHNT and YENEEA. The CDR3 coding sequence is TGTGCCAGCAGCTTAGATAAAGCAGGTGAAGCTTTCTTT. Translating it yields CASSLDKAGEAFF.